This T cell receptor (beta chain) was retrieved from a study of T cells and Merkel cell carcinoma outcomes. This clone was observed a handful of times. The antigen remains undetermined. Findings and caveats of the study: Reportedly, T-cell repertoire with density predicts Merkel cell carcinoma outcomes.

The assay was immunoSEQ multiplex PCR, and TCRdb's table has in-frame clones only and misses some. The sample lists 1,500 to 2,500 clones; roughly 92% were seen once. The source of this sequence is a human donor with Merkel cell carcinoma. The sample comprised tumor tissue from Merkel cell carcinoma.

Written as DNA, the CDR3 is TGTGCCAGCAGACAGGGGGACACTGAAGCTTTCTTT. Protein product: CASRQGDTEAFF. This chain links TRBV25-1 with TRBJ1-1; TRBD1 agrees at 8 bases. J gave up 3 bases and V 6 bases, and 0 bases lay outside the gene matches. The CDR3 length is 12 residues. Germline assignment: CDR1 MGHDK and CDR2 SYGVNS.